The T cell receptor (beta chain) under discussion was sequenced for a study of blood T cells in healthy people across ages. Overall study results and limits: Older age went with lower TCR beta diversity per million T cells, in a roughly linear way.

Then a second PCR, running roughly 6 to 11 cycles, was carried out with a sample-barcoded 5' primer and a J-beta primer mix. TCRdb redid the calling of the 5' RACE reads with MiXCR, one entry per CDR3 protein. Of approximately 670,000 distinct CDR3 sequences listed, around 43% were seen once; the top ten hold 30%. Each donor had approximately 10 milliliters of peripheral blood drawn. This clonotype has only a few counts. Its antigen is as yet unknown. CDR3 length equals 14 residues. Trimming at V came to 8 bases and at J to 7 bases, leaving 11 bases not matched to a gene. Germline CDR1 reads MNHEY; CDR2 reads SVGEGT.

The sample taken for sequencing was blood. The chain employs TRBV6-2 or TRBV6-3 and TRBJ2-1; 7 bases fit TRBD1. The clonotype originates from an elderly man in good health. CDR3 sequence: CASSGQIVGNEQFF. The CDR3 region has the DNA TGTGCCAGCTCGGGACAGATCGTGGGAAATGAGCAGTTCTTC.